Listed below are T cell receptor beta chains from one sample, sequenced in a study of PD-1 blockade in classical Hodgkin lymphoma. Assay used: immunoSEQ multiplex PCR; TCRdb lists only in-frame clones, some missing. The sample lists 20,000 to 25,000 clones, roughly 94% occurring once. Sequenced sample: peripheral blood mononuclear cells (PBMCs). The receptors originated from a human donor with classical Hodgkin lymphoma. Each CDR3 is given with its conserved first and last residue. D genes are given only for firm matches. Clone size is shown for a subset of rows, as once, few, many or a class of expanded clone.

NA	NA	TRBV7-3	TRBJ2-2	CASSLEGRPLRAGELFF	TGTGCCAGCAGCTTGGAAGGACGGCCCCTACGCGCCGGGGAGCTGTTTTTT
NA	NA	TRBV11-2	TRBJ2-7	CASSLGSYEQYF	TGTGCCAGCAGCTTAGGTTCCTACGAGCAGTACTTC
TRBD1	NA	TRBV27	TRBJ1-5	CASSFQGAAQPQHF	TGTGCCAGCAGTTTCCAGGGGGCAGCCCAGCCCCAGCATTTT
NA	NA	TRBV7-9	TRBJ1-4	CASNPGYSGEKLFF	TGTGCCAGCAACCCAGGGTATTCCGGCGAAAAACTGTTTTTT
TRBD1	once	TRBV28	TRBJ1-6	CASSSRQGPGSSPLHF	TGTGCCAGCAGTTCAAGACAGGGGCCGGGAAGTTCACCCCTCCACTTT
NA	NA	TRBV14	TRBJ2-7	CASSRTHSSYEQYF	TGTGCCAGCAGTCGGACTCATAGCTCCTACGAGCAGTACTTC
NA	NA	TRBV2	TRBJ2-7	CASAASAYEQYF	TGTGCCAGCGCGGCTAGCGCCTACGAGCAGTACTTC
NA	NA	TRBV15	TRBJ2-7	CATSRDRGMYEQYF	TGTGCCACCAGCAGAGATCGGGGGATGTACGAGCAGTACTTC
NA	NA	TRBV10-3	TRBJ1-1	CAITRAVEAEAFF	TGTGCCATCACCAGGGCCGTGGAGGCTGAAGCTTTCTTT
NA	NA	TRBV7-9	TRBJ1-1	CASRGRRDLNTEAFF	TGTGCCAGCAGGGGGAGACGGGACCTGAACACTGAAGCTTTCTTT
NA	NA	TRBV6-5	TRBJ1-6	CASSYLGANNSPLHF	TGTGCCAGCAGTTACTTGGGGGCCAATAATTCACCCCTCCACTTT
NA	NA	TRBV30	TRBJ1-2	CAWRGRGRYGYTF	TGTGCCTGGAGGGGAAGGGGCCGCTATGGCTACACCTTC
TRBD2	NA	TRBV2	TRBJ2-1	CASSDPAGRGYYEQFF	TGTGCCAGCAGTGATCCCGCAGGGAGGGGTTACTATGAGCAGTTCTTC
NA	NA	TRBV2	TRBJ2-7	CASRLESGPYEQYF	TGTGCCAGCAGGTTAGAATCAGGGCCCTACGAGCAGTACTTC
TRBD2	NA	TRBV9	TRBJ2-1	CASSGRTSGGNEQFF	TGTGCCAGCAGCGGCCGGACTAGCGGGGGTAATGAGCAGTTCTTC
TRBD1	NA	TRBV7-9	TRBJ1-1	CASSWSGGEAFF	TGTGCCAGCAGCTGGTCAGGGGGTGAAGCTTTCTTT
NA	NA	TRBV7-8	TRBJ1-1	CASSLLIGNTEAFF	TGTGCCAGCAGTCTATTGATCGGGAACACTGAAGCTTTCTTT
NA	few	TRBV2	TRBJ1-2	CASSLLTDSRDGYTF	TGTGCCAGCAGTTTGCTCACGGACAGCCGCGATGGCTACACCTTC
TRBD1	once	TRBV5-4	TRBJ1-5	CASSFQTSVTGAVVQPQHF	TGTGCCAGCAGCTTCCAAACGTCAGTAACAGGGGCCGTGGTTCAGCCCCAGCATTTT
NA	NA	TRBV5-1	TRBJ1-4	CASSWGTGVNEKLFF	TGCGCCAGCAGCTGGGGGACCGGGGTTAATGAAAAACTGTTTTTT
NA	once	TRBV5-1	TRBJ2-3	CASSPEGRSTDTQYF	TGCGCCAGCAGCCCGGAGGGCAGAAGCACAGATACGCAGTATTTT
NA	NA	TRBV9	TRBJ2-3	CASRNGGRDGTDTQYF	TGTGCCAGCAGGAACGGGGGGCGGGATGGCACAGATACGCAGTATTTT
TRBD1	NA	TRBV19	TRBJ2-7	CASSSGTGLEQYF	TGTGCCAGTAGTTCCGGGACAGGGCTCGAGCAGTACTTC
TRBD1	once	TRBV29-1	TRBJ2-3	CSGRTGSADTQYF	TGCAGCGGACGGACAGGGTCAGCAGATACGCAGTATTTT
TRBD1	NA	TRBV19	TRBJ1-5	CASTNRGHSNQPQHF	TGTGCCAGTACCAACAGGGGGCATAGCAATCAGCCCCAGCATTTT
NA	NA	TRBV5-4	TRBJ2-1	CASSLDTTSDYNEQFF	TGTGCCAGCAGCTTAGACACGACATCCGACTACAATGAGCAGTTCTTC
NA	NA	TRBV15	TRBJ1-5	CATSIGGDHQPQHF	TGTGCCACCAGCATCGGGGGGGACCATCAGCCCCAGCATTTT
TRBD1	NA	TRBV10-3	TRBJ1-1	CAIRAGDRGATEAFF	TGTGCCATTAGAGCTGGGGACAGGGGGGCAACTGAAGCTTTCTTT
NA	NA	TRBV4-1	TRBJ2-5	CASSRDAGTLKETQYF	TGCGCCAGCAGCCGGGACGCCGGGACCCTAAAAGAGACCCAGTACTTC
TRBD2	NA	TRBV7-2	TRBJ2-7	CASSVGWGRAYEQYF	TGTGCCAGCAGCGTAGGGTGGGGGAGGGCCTACGAGCAGTACTTC
TRBD2	NA	TRBV10-2	TRBJ2-1	CASSEYPWRGTFYNEQFF	TGCGCCAGCAGTGAGTATCCTTGGCGGGGGACGTTCTACAATGAGCAGTTCTTC
NA	NA	TRBV10-3	TRBJ1-5	CAISESGADNQPQHF	TGTGCCATCAGTGAGTCCGGGGCCGACAATCAGCCCCAGCATTTT
NA	NA	TRBV5-1	TRBJ1-1	CASSYYGHVNTEAFF	TGCGCCAGCAGCTATTACGGTCATGTGAACACTGAAGCTTTCTTT
TRBD1	NA	TRBV7-7	TRBJ2-7	CASSQRQGAAYEQYF	TGTGCCAGCAGCCAGCGACAGGGGGCTGCCTACGAGCAGTACTTC
NA	NA	TRBV9	TRBJ2-5	CASSVNSKETQYF	TGTGCCAGCAGCGTAAACAGCAAGGAGACCCAGTACTTC
TRBD2	NA	TRBV27	TRBJ2-1	CASSFGAGGPPYAEQFF	TGTGCCAGCAGTTTTGGAGCGGGGGGCCCCCCTTATGCTGAGCAGTTCTTC
NA	NA	TRBV4-3	TRBJ2-1	CASSQESLRGKQFF	TGCGCCAGCAGCCAAGAGTCTTTACGAGGGAAGCAGTTCTTC
TRBD1	NA	TRBV6-1	TRBJ1-1	CASGRDRSEAFF	TGTGCCAGCGGGAGGGACAGGTCTGAAGCTTTCTTT
NA	NA	TRBV7-3	TRBJ2-5	CASSIQETQYF	TGTGCCAGCAGCATACAAGAGACCCAGTACTTC
NA	once	TRBV6-1	TRBJ2-2	CASHGLGVTGELFF	TGTGCCAGCCACGGACTGGGGGTCACCGGGGAGCTGTTTTTT
TRBD1	NA	TRBV6-1	TRBJ2-3	CAADPGDRVTDTQYF	TGTGCCGCCGACCCAGGGGACAGGGTCACGGATACGCAGTATTTT
NA	NA	TRBV15	TRBJ2-7	CATSRRQDLYEQYF	TGTGCCACCAGCCGACGACAGGACCTCTACGAGCAGTACTTC
TRBD1	NA	TRBV28	TRBJ1-2	CASSFPLLQGAHVNGYTF	TGTGCCAGCAGTTTCCCCCTCTTACAGGGGGCGCACGTGAATGGCTACACCTTC
NA	NA	TRBV6-6	TRBJ2-1	CASSYSPVAGLNEQFF	TGTGCCAGCAGTTACTCGCCAGTGGCGGGGTTAAATGAGCAGTTCTTC
NA	NA	TRBV30	TRBJ2-3	CAWNHKTTVPDTQYF	TGTGCCTGGAACCACAAGACGACAGTCCCAGATACGCAGTATTTT
NA	NA	TRBV2	TRBJ2-7	CASSGGQGTYAYEQYF	TGTGCCAGCAGTGGTGGTCAGGGGACCTACGCCTACGAGCAGTACTTC
NA	NA	TRBV25-1	TRBJ1-6	CASSEMGDSPLHF	TGTGCCAGCAGTGAAATGGGGGATTCACCCCTCCACTTT
NA	NA	TRBV11-2	TRBJ1-1	CASSLDSRLEAFF	TGTGCCAGCAGCTTAGACAGTAGACTCGAAGCTTTCTTT
TRBD1	NA	TRBV28	TRBJ1-2	CASSPLGQGVNYGYTF	TGTGCCAGCAGCCCATTGGGACAGGGGGTAAACTATGGCTACACCTTC
TRBD1	NA	TRBV19	TRBJ1-1	CASERQGGRTEAFF	TGTGCCAGTGAAAGGCAGGGGGGTAGGACTGAAGCTTTCTTT
NA	NA	TRBV4-1	TRBJ1-1	CASSQGLTEAFF	TGCGCCAGCAGCCAGGGACTTACTGAAGCTTTCTTT
NA	once	TRBV30	TRBJ1-5	CAWSSFKGQPQHF	TGTGCCTGGAGTTCCTTCAAAGGTCAGCCCCAGCATTTT
NA	once	TRBV7-9	TRBJ2-2	CASSHGIFRGDGELFF	TGTGCCAGCAGCCATGGCATCTTTCGTGGGGACGGGGAGCTGTTTTTT
NA	few	TRBV11-1	TRBJ2-1	CASSIGGEQFF	TGTGCCAGCAGCATCGGGGGTGAGCAGTTCTTC
TRBD1	NA	TRBV18	TRBJ2-3	CASSPGRGTDTQYF	TGTGCCAGCTCGCCGGGCAGGGGGACAGATACGCAGTATTTT
TRBD1	NA	TRBV27	TRBJ1-4	CASSQTGAEEKLFF	TGTGCCAGCAGTCAGACAGGGGCCGAAGAAAAACTGTTTTTT
NA	NA	TRBV4-1	TRBJ1-2	CASSQEQGPYGYTF	TGCGCCAGCAGCCAAGAACAGGGCCCTTATGGCTACACCTTC
TRBD1	NA	TRBV18	TRBJ2-7	CASSPRAGGTYEQYF	TGTGCCAGCTCACCACGGGCAGGGGGCACTTACGAGCAGTACTTC
NA	NA	TRBV11-2	TRBJ2-2	CASSPLGELFF	TGTGCCAGCAGCCCTCTGGGGGAGCTGTTTTTT